A selection of T cell receptor beta chains follows, all from one sample in a study of cytomegalovirus exposure and HLA in healthy donors. Method: immunoSEQ multiplex PCR; TCRdb's copy keeps in-frame clones and lacks some. The sample has 100,000 to 150,000 clones, roughly 78% seen once; the top ten hold 2% to 3%. Specimen: PBMCs. The receptors originated from a young man in good health and CMV-seronegative. CDR3s leave out the opening cysteine and the closing phenylalanine or tryptophan. D genes are given only for firm matches. Not every row has a clone size; where given, it reads once, few, many or a size class.

j_call d_call v_call cdr3_length clone_size cdr3_aa
TRBJ2-1 TRBD2 TRBV5-1 15 . ASSLGVGREKNNEQF
TRBJ1-5 . TRBV19 14 . ASSKGTLERNQPQN
TRBJ2-7 TRBD1 TRBV6-6 12 . ASRPDRGRLEQY
TRBJ1-5 TRBD1 TRBV27 12 . ATSEQGVYQPQN
TRBJ2-7 TRBD2 TRBV19 12 . ASSQTSGRYEQY
TRBJ2-7 TRBD2 TRBV4-1 14 few ASSQVERGEPYEQY
TRBJ2-2 . TRBV7-2 12 . ASSLALLAGELF
TRBJ1-5 TRBD1 TRBV7-8 12 few ASSGTGLVEPQH
TRBJ1-1 . TRBV7-8 12 once ASSWEGGNTEAF
TRBJ1-3 . TRBV18 12 . ASSPGISGNTIY